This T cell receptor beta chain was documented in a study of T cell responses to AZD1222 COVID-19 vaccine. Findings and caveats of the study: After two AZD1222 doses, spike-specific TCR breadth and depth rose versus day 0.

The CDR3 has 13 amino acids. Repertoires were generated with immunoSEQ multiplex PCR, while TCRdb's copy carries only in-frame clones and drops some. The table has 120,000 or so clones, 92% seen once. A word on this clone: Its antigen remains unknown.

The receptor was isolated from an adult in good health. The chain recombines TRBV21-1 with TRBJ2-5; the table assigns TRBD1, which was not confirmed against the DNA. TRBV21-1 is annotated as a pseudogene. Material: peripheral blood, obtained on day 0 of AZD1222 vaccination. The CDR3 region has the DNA TGTGCCAGCAGCAAATGTAGGATATACAGGGGGAACTTC. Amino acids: CASSKCRIYRGNF.